The rows below give T cell receptor beta chains drawn from one sample of a study of shared clonotypes between healthy human individuals. Method: immunoSEQ multiplex PCR; TCRdb's copy keeps in-frame clones and lacks some. Of about 2.4 million clones listed, roughly nine tenths are singletons. The sequenced sample consisted of naive CD4+ T cells sorted from blood. The receptor source for this set is a man between 18 and 35 years old in good health. The CDR3 runs from the conserved cysteine through the conserved F or W. The order of the fields is J gene, D gene, V gene, clone size, CDR3 DNA, CDR3 protein. D genes are given only for firm matches. Clone size, where shown, is once, few, many, or a class for clones that have expanded.

J gene: TRBJ1-2; D gene: NA; V gene: TRBV6-5; clone size: NA; CDR3 DNA: TGTGCCAGCAGTTACTCGATTGGCTACACCTTC; CDR3 protein: CASSYSIGYTF
J gene: TRBJ2-6; D gene: NA; V gene: TRBV4-2; clone size: NA; CDR3 DNA: TGTGCCAGCAGCCAAGATAGCGCCGCCTACCTGGGGGCCAACGTCCTGACTTTC; CDR3 protein: CASSQDSAAYLGANVLTF
J gene: TRBJ1-1; D gene: NA; V gene: TRBV6-1; clone size: once; CDR3 DNA: TGTGCCAGCAGTGAACCGGGTGGTGGGGCTTTCTTT; CDR3 protein: CASSEPGGGAFF
J gene: TRBJ2-3; D gene: TRBD2; V gene: TRBV18; clone size: once; CDR3 DNA: TGTGCCAGCTCACTAGCGGGGCCAGATACGCAGTATTTT; CDR3 protein: CASSLAGPDTQYF
J gene: TRBJ2-7; D gene: NA; V gene: TRBV5-1; clone size: NA; CDR3 DNA: TGCGCCAGCAGCTTGGAGAGTAGCTCCTACGAGCAGTACTTC; CDR3 protein: CASSLESSSYEQYF
J gene: TRBJ2-5; D gene: NA; V gene: TRBV6-5; clone size: NA; CDR3 DNA: TGTGCCAGCAGTTACTCGGGTTTGGAACTCCAGTACTTC; CDR3 protein: CASSYSGLELQYF
J gene: TRBJ2-3; D gene: NA; V gene: TRBV7-2; clone size: NA; CDR3 DNA: TGTGCCAGCAGCTTAGAGCTAGTATACACAGATACGCAGTATTTT; CDR3 protein: CASSLELVYTDTQYF
J gene: TRBJ2-2; D gene: NA; V gene: TRBV6-1; clone size: NA; CDR3 DNA: TGTGCCAGCAGTGAAGAGAAATGGAAGGACACCGGGGAGCTGTTTTTT; CDR3 protein: CASSEEKWKDTGELFF
J gene: TRBJ2-7; D gene: TRBD2; V gene: TRBV6-5; clone size: NA; CDR3 DNA: TGTGCCAGCAGCAGGACTAGCGGGAGTTACGAGCAGTACTTC; CDR3 protein: CASSRTSGSYEQYF
J gene: TRBJ2-5; D gene: NA; V gene: TRBV7-2; clone size: NA; CDR3 DNA: TGTGCCAGCAGCTTGGGGGACCCCCAAGAGACCCAGTACTTC; CDR3 protein: CASSLGDPQETQYF
J gene: TRBJ1-1; D gene: TRBD1; V gene: TRBV18; clone size: NA; CDR3 DNA: TGTGCCAGCTCACCACCGGGGACAGGGGGCTTATGGACTGAAGCTTTCTTT; CDR3 protein: CASSPPGTGGLWTEAFF
J gene: TRBJ1-6; D gene: NA; V gene: TRBV5-6; clone size: NA; CDR3 DNA: TGTGCCAGCAGCCTCAGACAGGTGAAAATTAAGAATTCACCCCTCCACTTT; CDR3 protein: CASSLRQVKIKNSPLHF
J gene: TRBJ2-7; D gene: NA; V gene: TRBV5-4; clone size: NA; CDR3 DNA: TGTGCCAGCAGCTTGGTGACAGCCTACGAGCAGTACTTC; CDR3 protein: CASSLVTAYEQYF
J gene: TRBJ1-2; D gene: NA; V gene: TRBV10-1; clone size: NA; CDR3 DNA: TGCGCCAGCAGTTTTGAGACATCCTATGGCTACACCTTC; CDR3 protein: CASSFETSYGYTF
J gene: TRBJ1-2; D gene: NA; V gene: TRBV6-4; clone size: NA; CDR3 DNA: TGTGCCAGCAGTGACAAGATCGACAGACTTAATATCTATGGCTACACCTTC; CDR3 protein: CASSDKIDRLNIYGYTF
J gene: TRBJ2-3; D gene: NA; V gene: TRBV6-6; clone size: NA; CDR3 DNA: TGTGCCAGCAGTTTCTCTGGAGATACGCAGTATTTT; CDR3 protein: CASSFSGDTQYF
J gene: TRBJ1-1; D gene: NA; V gene: TRBV5-5; clone size: once; CDR3 DNA: TGTGCCAGCAGCTTGCTTTACCAGACCCCTGAAGCTTTCTTT; CDR3 protein: CASSLLYQTPEAFF
J gene: TRBJ1-2; D gene: NA; V gene: TRBV4-3; clone size: NA; CDR3 DNA: TGCGCCAGCAGCCAAGATTGGAGGGAGCAAGGTGGCTACACCTTC; CDR3 protein: CASSQDWREQGGYTF
J gene: TRBJ1-6; D gene: TRBD1; V gene: TRBV6-5; clone size: NA; CDR3 DNA: TGTGCCAGCAGCCGGACAGGGCCGGGTTCACCCCTCCACTTT; CDR3 protein: CASSRTGPGSPLHF
J gene: TRBJ2-7; D gene: NA; V gene: TRBV14; clone size: NA; CDR3 DNA: TGTGCCAGCAGCCAACCCCAACCCGAGGCATATTTCCGCGTAAGGCGCCACGAGCAGTACTTC; CDR3 protein: CASSQPQPEAYFRVRRHEQYF
J gene: TRBJ2-1; D gene: NA; V gene: TRBV7-6; clone size: NA; CDR3 DNA: TGTGCCAGCAGCTCCAGAATCGCGGGCCCGAGCTCCTACAATGAGCAGTTCTTC; CDR3 protein: CASSSRIAGPSSYNEQFF
J gene: TRBJ2-1; D gene: NA; V gene: TRBV29-1; clone size: NA; CDR3 DNA: TGCAGCGTTATGTCTGAACAATACAATGAGCAGTTCTTC; CDR3 protein: CSVMSEQYNEQFF
J gene: TRBJ2-3; D gene: TRBD2; V gene: TRBV29-1; clone size: NA; CDR3 DNA: TGCAGCGTTGGCGGGAGTGGAACAGATACGCAGTATTTT; CDR3 protein: CSVGGSGTDTQYF
J gene: TRBJ2-5; D gene: TRBD1; V gene: TRBV4-2; clone size: NA; CDR3 DNA: TGTGCCAGCAGCGCGGGACAGGAGCAAGAGACCCAGTACTTC; CDR3 protein: CASSAGQEQETQYF
J gene: TRBJ1-4; D gene: NA; V gene: TRBV4-1; clone size: NA; CDR3 DNA: TGCGCCAGCAGCCCCCGACTCCAGGTGGAGGGGCGAGAAAAACTGTTTTTT; CDR3 protein: CASSPRLQVEGREKLFF
J gene: TRBJ2-2; D gene: NA; V gene: TRBV9; clone size: NA; CDR3 DNA: TGTGCCAGCAGCGTAGAAGAGGGAGTCACCGGGGAGCTGTTTTTT; CDR3 protein: CASSVEEGVTGELFF
J gene: TRBJ2-3; D gene: TRBD2; V gene: TRBV7-2; clone size: NA; CDR3 DNA: TGTGCCAGCAGCCCTAGCGGTTACACAGATACGCAGTATTTT; CDR3 protein: CASSPSGYTDTQYF
J gene: TRBJ2-7; D gene: TRBD1; V gene: TRBV7-2; clone size: NA; CDR3 DNA: TGTGCCAGCAGCTCCACCGGGACAGTTTCTTACGAGCAGTACTTC; CDR3 protein: CASSSTGTVSYEQYF
J gene: TRBJ2-1; D gene: TRBD1; V gene: TRBV7-2; clone size: NA; CDR3 DNA: TGTGCCAGCAGCTTATCGACAGGGATTAAGGATGAGCAGTTCTTC; CDR3 protein: CASSLSTGIKDEQFF
J gene: TRBJ1-1; D gene: NA; V gene: TRBV6-6; clone size: NA; CDR3 DNA: TGTGCCAGCAGGCCCGGACATCAGAACACTGAAGCTTTCTTT; CDR3 protein: CASRPGHQNTEAFF
J gene: TRBJ1-5; D gene: NA; V gene: TRBV4-1; clone size: NA; CDR3 DNA: TGCGCCAGCAGCCAAGATAGGCGTCAGCCCCAGCATTTT; CDR3 protein: CASSQDRRQPQHF
J gene: TRBJ1-1; D gene: NA; V gene: TRBV5-1; clone size: NA; CDR3 DNA: TGCGCCAGCAGCCGAAGTGCCGAAGGTCAAGCTTTCTTT; CDR3 protein: CASSRSAEGQAFF
J gene: TRBJ1-5; D gene: NA; V gene: TRBV30; clone size: NA; CDR3 DNA: TGTGCCTGGAGTGTATCATTTACTAGCAATCAGCCCCAGCATTTT; CDR3 protein: CAWSVSFTSNQPQHF
J gene: TRBJ2-2; D gene: NA; V gene: TRBV4-1; clone size: NA; CDR3 DNA: TGCGCCAGCAGCCAAGATGGAGGGTTTGACACCGGGGAGCTGTTTTTT; CDR3 protein: CASSQDGGFDTGELFF
J gene: TRBJ2-1; D gene: NA; V gene: TRBV19; clone size: NA; CDR3 DNA: TGTGCCAGTAGTAAGTTGGGGGGAAGCTCCTACAATGAGCAGTTCTTC; CDR3 protein: CASSKLGGSSYNEQFF
J gene: TRBJ1-1; D gene: TRBD1; V gene: TRBV6-1; clone size: few; CDR3 DNA: TGTGCCAGCACCTCGGACAGGGCGGCTGAAGCTTTCTTT; CDR3 protein: CASTSDRAAEAFF
J gene: TRBJ2-3; D gene: TRBD1; V gene: TRBV2; clone size: NA; CDR3 DNA: TGTGCCAGCAGTTCGCAGGGGGCGAGTAATACGCAGTATTTT; CDR3 protein: CASSSQGASNTQYF
J gene: TRBJ2-2; D gene: TRBD2; V gene: TRBV7-2; clone size: NA; CDR3 DNA: TGTGCCAGCAGCCGGACTAGCGGAACCTACGGGGAGCTGTTTTTT; CDR3 protein: CASSRTSGTYGELFF
J gene: TRBJ1-1; D gene: TRBD1; V gene: TRBV5-1; clone size: NA; CDR3 DNA: TGCGCCAGCAGCGTGACAGGGTCTAACACTGAAGCTTTCTTT; CDR3 protein: CASSVTGSNTEAFF
J gene: TRBJ1-4; D gene: NA; V gene: TRBV5-6; clone size: NA; CDR3 DNA: TGTGCCAGCAGCGGGGCCATCAAAGGCCCAACTAATGAAAAACTGTTTTTT; CDR3 protein: CASSGAIKGPTNEKLFF
J gene: TRBJ1-1; D gene: TRBD1; V gene: TRBV5-1; clone size: NA; CDR3 DNA: TGCGCCAGCAGCTCGGGACAGGCACTCCCTGAAGCTTTCTTT; CDR3 protein: CASSSGQALPEAFF
J gene: TRBJ1-6; D gene: NA; V gene: TRBV7-9; clone size: NA; CDR3 DNA: TGTGCCAGCAGCCCAGGGGATGGGGGTAATAATTCACCCCTCCACTTT; CDR3 protein: CASSPGDGGNNSPLHF
J gene: TRBJ1-3; D gene: NA; V gene: TRBV7-2; clone size: NA; CDR3 DNA: TGTGCCAGCAGCTCCAGGACCGCCGCAGTTATCTCTGGAAACACCATATATTTT; CDR3 protein: CASSSRTAAVISGNTIYF
J gene: TRBJ2-1; D gene: NA; V gene: TRBV5-1; clone size: NA; CDR3 DNA: TGCGCCAGCAGAAGGGACTCATACAATGAGCAGTTCTTC; CDR3 protein: CASRRDSYNEQFF
J gene: TRBJ1-1; D gene: TRBD1; V gene: TRBV28; clone size: NA; CDR3 DNA: TGTGCCAGCAGCTTCTCCAGACAGGGGAGTCTAACTGAAGCTTTCTTT; CDR3 protein: CASSFSRQGSLTEAFF
J gene: TRBJ2-5; D gene: NA; V gene: TRBV6-1; clone size: NA; CDR3 DNA: TGTGCCAGCAGTGTCCTGGGCGAGACCCAGTACTTC; CDR3 protein: CASSVLGETQYF
J gene: TRBJ1-5; D gene: NA; V gene: TRBV4-1; clone size: NA; CDR3 DNA: TGCGCCAGCAGCCAAGGGAATCTCAATCAGCCCCAGCATTTT; CDR3 protein: CASSQGNLNQPQHF
J gene: TRBJ2-7; D gene: TRBD1; V gene: TRBV5-1; clone size: NA; CDR3 DNA: TGCGCCAGCAGCTTGGAGGGACAGGGTGGGATCAACGAGCAGTACTTC; CDR3 protein: CASSLEGQGGINEQYF
J gene: TRBJ1-5; D gene: NA; V gene: TRBV11-2; clone size: NA; CDR3 DNA: TGTGCCAGCAGTCTCGCAGGGCGGGGCAATCAGCCCCAGCATTTT; CDR3 protein: CASSLAGRGNQPQHF
J gene: TRBJ2-5; D gene: NA; V gene: TRBV7-2; clone size: NA; CDR3 DNA: TGTGCCAGCAGCTTCGGCAGGCGCCAAGAGACCCAGTACTTC; CDR3 protein: CASSFGRRQETQYF
J gene: TRBJ1-4; D gene: TRBD1; V gene: TRBV7-9; clone size: NA; CDR3 DNA: TGTGCCAGCAGCTTAAGGACAGGCAGGGGCGAATTGGAAAAACTGTTTTTT; CDR3 protein: CASSLRTGRGELEKLFF
J gene: TRBJ2-2; D gene: NA; V gene: TRBV7-2; clone size: NA; CDR3 DNA: TGTGCCAGCAGCCCGACCGGGGAGCTGTTTTTT; CDR3 protein: CASSPTGELFF
J gene: TRBJ2-2; D gene: TRBD1; V gene: TRBV7-9; clone size: NA; CDR3 DNA: TGTGCCAGCAGCTCACCGGGACAGGCTTACACCGGGGAGCTGTTTTTT; CDR3 protein: CASSSPGQAYTGELFF